This section outlines one T cell receptor (beta chain) sequence together with its context. Its antigen is not identified. This record belongs to a study of cytomegalovirus exposure and HLA in healthy donors. General study findings and limits: Specificity for CMV antigens was confirmed in vitro for a few of the CMV-associated chains.

PCR amplification relied on 60 Vbeta primers (plus 13 Jbeta primers). Produced via immunoSEQ multiplex PCR; TCRdb's table is partial and in-frame only. Of roughly 100,000 clones listed, 70% to 75% were seen once; the top ten hold 1.3%. Germline CDR1 is MDHEN and CDR2 is SYDVKM. The CDR3 has 12 amino acids. Trimming removed 10 bases from V and 0 bases from J; junction bases left unmatched: 2. The origin of this receptor is a man in his forties in good health and CMV-seronegative. The chain couples TRBV28 to TRBJ1-2, with 7 positions matching TRBD1. The material sequenced was PBMCs. The CDR3 DNA is TGTGCCACTCAGGGGGCTAACTATGGCTACACCTTC. It is translated as CATQGANYGYTF.